A selection of T cell receptor beta chains follows, all from one sample in a study of Graves' ophthalmopathy and Graves' hyperthyroidism. In TCRdb, the multiplex PCR reads were re-called with MiXCR into one record per CDR3 protein. The repertoire consists of a few hundred thousand distinct CDR3 sequences, with approximately 35% occurring once and the leading ten covering roughly 4.5%. Material: peripheral blood or thyroid tissue (not recorded which). The receptor source for this set is an adult man with Graves' hyperthyroidism. Both conserved end residues are part of each CDR3. D genes are given only for firm matches.

v_call: TRBV29-1
d_call: NA
j_call: TRBJ1-5
cdr3_aa: CSLDGNSNQPQHF

v_call: TRBV7-2
d_call: NA
j_call: TRBJ2-7
cdr3_aa: CASSLDASSYYEQYF

v_call: TRBV7-8
d_call: TRBD2
j_call: TRBJ2-6
cdr3_aa: CASSLIAGGLTF

v_call: TRBV5-1
d_call: TRBD1
j_call: TRBJ2-6
cdr3_aa: CASSLDGTGGYVLTF

v_call: TRBV29-1
d_call: NA
j_call: TRBJ2-2
cdr3_aa: CSVSTSGELFF

v_call: TRBV29-1
d_call: TRBD1
j_call: TRBJ1-1
cdr3_aa: CSVGTGGARAFF

v_call: TRBV5-1
d_call: TRBD1
j_call: TRBJ1-1
cdr3_aa: CASSPVVRQGNTEAFF

v_call: TRBV5-8
d_call: TRBD2
j_call: TRBJ2-5
cdr3_aa: CASSLELAGGETQYF

v_call: TRBV25-1
d_call: NA
j_call: TRBJ1-1
cdr3_aa: CASRQGVGTEAFF

v_call: TRBV20-1
d_call: NA
j_call: TRBJ2-5
cdr3_aa: CSAIRETQYF

v_call: TRBV7-9
d_call: NA
j_call: TRBJ2-6
cdr3_aa: CASSLVGPMANVLTF

v_call: TRBV7-9
d_call: TRBD2
j_call: TRBJ2-7
cdr3_aa: CASSLTTLAGMGEQYF

v_call: TRBV5-4
d_call: NA
j_call: TRBJ1-2
cdr3_aa: CASSYREGGNGYTF

v_call: TRBV3-1
d_call: NA
j_call: TRBJ1-6
cdr3_aa: CASSQVVQDDSPLHF

v_call: TRBV7-2
d_call: NA
j_call: TRBJ2-7
cdr3_aa: CASGDHNEQYF

v_call: TRBV10-3
d_call: NA
j_call: TRBJ1-4
cdr3_aa: CAIRGENNEKLFF

v_call: TRBV6-6
d_call: TRBD1
j_call: TRBJ2-5
cdr3_aa: CASRRGQFLETQYF

v_call: TRBV29-1
d_call: NA
j_call: TRBJ2-1
cdr3_aa: CSVAGVGGEQFF

v_call: TRBV7-9
d_call: NA
j_call: NA
cdr3_aa: CASSLLGGKAAAEQFF

v_call: TRBV5-1
d_call: NA
j_call: TRBJ1-2
cdr3_aa: CASSRGAADANYGYTF

v_call: TRBV5-1
d_call: NA
j_call: TRBJ2-2
cdr3_aa: CASSSRLVATGELFF

v_call: TRBV6-5
d_call: TRBD1
j_call: TRBJ2-6
cdr3_aa: CASRPPRGPGANVLTF

v_call: TRBV6-5
d_call: TRBD1
j_call: TRBJ1-5
cdr3_aa: CASRADRDSNQPQHF

v_call: TRBV2
d_call: NA
j_call: TRBJ2-5
cdr3_aa: CASSPQLQETQYF

v_call: TRBV7-2
d_call: NA
j_call: TRBJ2-7
cdr3_aa: CASTRRDSYEQYF

v_call: TRBV29-1
d_call: NA
j_call: TRBJ2-5
cdr3_aa: CSVERDQETQYF

v_call: TRBV2
d_call: TRBD1
j_call: TRBJ1-6
cdr3_aa: CASRGQELNSPLHF

v_call: TRBV7-2
d_call: NA
j_call: TRBJ1-1
cdr3_aa: CASSTGYVAEAFF

v_call: TRBV28
d_call: NA
j_call: TRBJ2-7
cdr3_aa: CASGRGSYEQYF